This TCR beta chain appears in the sequencing data of a study of siplizumab effects on memory and regulatory T cells. Germline trimming cut 2 bases from V and 7 bases from J; bases unmatched to any gene: 4. The CDR3 sequence is 13 residues long. Looked up from germline, CDR1 is MDHEN and CDR2 is SYDVKM. This table comes from immunoSEQ multiplex PCR, and its TCRdb copy is limited to in-frame clones, with some not included. The sample lists around 95,000 clones; 75% to 95% were seen once. The chain has TRBV28 and TRBJ2-7; 8 positions agree with TRBD1. Sequenced material: CD4+ T cells sorted from blood. The source is a human donor in good health. The CDR3, as DNA: TGTGCCAGCAGTTTACCCAGACAGGGGGAGCAGTACTTC. Its protein product is CASSLPRQGEQYF.